This T cell receptor (beta chain) emerged from a study of cytomegalovirus exposure and HLA in healthy donors (TCRdb year 2017). Study-wide context: According to a later analysis, one platform produced both the roughly 110 validation repertoires and the 620 or so repertoires of the first cohort. The study aimed to test whether signatures of past pathogen exposure could be identified by cataloging public T cell receptors. Besides the first cohort of more than 650 subjects, a separate validation cohort made up of over a hundred different subjects was used. To predict cytomegalovirus infection status, the study brought together high-throughput TCR immunosequencing, statistical association of individual TCRs with disease status, and machine learning. The paper as a whole reports these results and caveats: The classifier was reported to diagnose cytomegalovirus status with high specificity and sensitivity in both the original and validation cohorts. In vitro tests confirmed that a few of the cytomegalovirus-associated TCR beta chains recognize cytomegalovirus antigens. The validation cohort had no HLA typing available for a later analysis, so co-occurrence within that cohort was assessed over all 120 or so repertoires. A total of fewer than 200 TCR beta chains were listed by the study as associated with cytomegalovirus. According to the authors, the approach could potentially be generalized to other disease states and immunological phenotypes. A later analysis found that TCRs clustered in the first cohort also tended to co-occur in the 95 to 150 validation repertoires, with 94% of cluster scores above 0. Most TCR sequences were seen in very few donors, while some public TCRs were found in many individuals.

The donors were included in the validation cohort of some 110 subjects, a group kept apart from the roughly 690-subject first cohort. Libraries were constructed by the immunoSEQ multiplex PCR assay. The published analysis was carried out like this. A statistical classification framework was built to diagnose cytomegalovirus status from the catalog of TCR beta chain sequences. The table comes from immuneACCESS by way of TCRdb, which keeps in-frame sequences with V and J called. Part of the clones is missing from these tables; in studies checked, under half for an unresolved V gene and the rest for unknown reasons. The V and J calls and clone size are taken from that table; D and trimming were inferred from the DNA. The table for this sample lists 90,000 to 150,000 clones; approximately 85% of them were counted only once. The ten largest clones take up 4.5% to 6% of the sample. The germline V gene provides CDR1 MGHDK and CDR2 SYGVNS. V lost 6 bases and J lost 3 bases; the stretch between them is 11 bases long. CDR3 length: 13 amino acids, cysteine to phenylalanine. The DNA shown is the 39-base CDR3, in frame from base 1.

With respect to this clone: The clone's antigen remains unknown. Base qualities are not recorded, but no much larger clone differs from it by a single base.

Recombination joined TRBV25-1 with TRBJ1-2; TRBD1 is possibly the D segment (5 matching bases). This clonotype was sampled from a man aged 18 to 30 in good health and CMV-seronegative. Sequencing was done on a sample of PBMCs. The CDR3 reads CASSEMTDYGYTF. Here is the DNA: TGTGCCAGCAGCGAAATGACAGACTATGGCTACACCTTC.